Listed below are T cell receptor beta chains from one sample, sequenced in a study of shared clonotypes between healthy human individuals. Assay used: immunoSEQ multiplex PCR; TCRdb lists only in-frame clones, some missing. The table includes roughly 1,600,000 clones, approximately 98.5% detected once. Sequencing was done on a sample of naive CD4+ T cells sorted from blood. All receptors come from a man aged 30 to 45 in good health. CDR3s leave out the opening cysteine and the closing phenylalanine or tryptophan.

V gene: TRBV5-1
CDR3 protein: ASSLAEELF

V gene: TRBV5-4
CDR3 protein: ASSGTGEKLF

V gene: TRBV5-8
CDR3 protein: ASSFSLRGTEAF

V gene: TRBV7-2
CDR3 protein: ASSPLRDSTYNEQF

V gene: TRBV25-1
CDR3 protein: ASSEGGGLAGYNEQF

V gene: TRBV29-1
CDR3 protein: SVDDYGYT

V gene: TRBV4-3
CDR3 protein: ASSRDRGDNEKLF

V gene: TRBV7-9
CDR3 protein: ASSRERDRFYNEQF

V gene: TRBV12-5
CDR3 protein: ASGDQTRGTEAF

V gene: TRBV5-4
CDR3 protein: ASTRRDRKPYEQY

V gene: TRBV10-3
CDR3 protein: ATDPGPGTDTQY

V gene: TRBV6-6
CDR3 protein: ASSTTSGRGSDTQY

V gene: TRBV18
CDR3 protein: ASSRDRGTETQY

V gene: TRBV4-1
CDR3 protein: ASSQPVGNYNEQF

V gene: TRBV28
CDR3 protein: ASSSPSGSSYEQY

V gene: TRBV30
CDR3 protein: AWSVPGGNQPQH

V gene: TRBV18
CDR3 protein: ASSPTGGNTEAF

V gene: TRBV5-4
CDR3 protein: ASSGRTGEYTEAF

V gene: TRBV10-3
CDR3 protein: AIKSVAGEEAF

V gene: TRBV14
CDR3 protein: ASSLYGNTEAF

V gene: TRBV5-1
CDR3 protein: ASSHWTGPRSGANVLT

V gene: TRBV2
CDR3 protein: ASSDELTGNYNEQF

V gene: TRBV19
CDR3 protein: ASRNRGREAKNIQY

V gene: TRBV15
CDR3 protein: ATSSNRGRAEAF

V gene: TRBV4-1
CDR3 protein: ASSLPGWDNEQF

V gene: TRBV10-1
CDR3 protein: ASSEPPGQGSYNEQF

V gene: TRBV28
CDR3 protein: ASRRTGTHEQY

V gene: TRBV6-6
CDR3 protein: ASSYSAGTDEKLF

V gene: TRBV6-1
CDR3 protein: ASNRGNQPQH

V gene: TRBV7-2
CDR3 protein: ASSPRGPGNTIY

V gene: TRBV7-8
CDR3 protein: ASSLGQGGNTIY

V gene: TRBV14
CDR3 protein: ASSQLRGLAGRYNEQF

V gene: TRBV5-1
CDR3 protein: ASSSKSGYGYT

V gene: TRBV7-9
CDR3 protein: ASSETSGPPSGANVLT

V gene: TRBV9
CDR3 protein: ASSVDSGYQETQY

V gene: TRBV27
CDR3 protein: ASIPPGGETQY

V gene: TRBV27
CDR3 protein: ASSFSGFRQPQH

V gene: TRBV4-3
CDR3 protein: ASSQIWGAKETQY

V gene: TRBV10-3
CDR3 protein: AISESNRVSSYEQY

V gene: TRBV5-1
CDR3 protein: ASSLGLGSGNTIY

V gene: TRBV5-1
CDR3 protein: ASSLRGLWGLAGAHEQF

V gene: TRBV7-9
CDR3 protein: ASSFADSDSGANVLT

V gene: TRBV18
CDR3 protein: ASSPQRGRAAGEQF